Shown below are 32 T cell receptor beta chains from a single sample sequenced in a study of CD8+ T cells in alopecia areata. This sample's treatment: oral pan-JAK inhibitor, 5-10 mg twice daily. RNA was extracted and reverse transcribed into cDNA as the sequencing template. Sequencing was performed with immunoSEQ multiplex PCR; in TCRdb, only in-frame clones are kept and a portion is missing. Of 95,000 to 100,000 clones in the sample, under 70% were seen once. The sample here was CD8+ T cells sorted from blood, taken at week 4, from a patient treated with tofacitinib. The receptors here all came from a human donor with alopecia areata.

In its sample, this clone was seen a few times. This chain links TRBV7-9 with TRBJ1-2, with D unclear. The V end lost 3 bases, the J end lost 6 bases, and 5 bases lay between the germline ends. CDR1 SEHNR and CDR2 FQNEAQ come from the germline V gene (reference sequence). CDR3 size: 11 residues. CDR3 nucleotide sequence: TGTGCCAGCAGCTTTTCGGATGGCTACACCTTC. Protein: CASSFSDGYTF.

The chain employs TRBV5-8 and TRBJ2-3; D gene uncertain. This CDR3 spans 12 amino acids. V was cut by 0 bases and J by 4 bases, with 3 bases left in between. Germline values: CDR1 SGHTS, CDR2 YDEGEE. The CDR3: CASSLVADTQYF. DNA of the CDR3: TGTGCCAGCAGCTTGGTCGCAGATACGCAGTATTTT.

The V gene is TRBV19, the J gene TRBJ2-7; the match to TRBD1 covers 7 bases. CDR1 is LNHDA and CDR2 is SQIVND in the germline V gene (reference sequence). The ends lost 3 bases at V and 3 bases at J; junction bases unmatched: 11. The CDR3 is 16 residues long. In DNA, the CDR3 is TGTGCCAGTAGTATGGACCAGACCCGGGACAGCTACGAGCAGTACTTC. Translation: CASSMDQTRDSYEQYF.

This clone was detected a few times. The gene calls are TRBV4-2 and TRBJ2-7; no clear D. This CDR3 has 15 residues. Germline V gene sequence: CDR1 LGHNA, CDR2 YNFKEQ. With 3 bases removed from V and 6 bases from J, the gap between germline ends came to 18 bases. In DNA form, the CDR3 reads TGTGCCAGCAGCCATGCCGTCGGCCCCTTGCCCGAGCAGTACTTC. It yields the protein CASSHAVGPLPEQYF.

The chain has TRBV9 and TRBJ2-3; D remains ambiguous. Germline-derived CDR1 and CDR2 are SGDLS and YYNGEE. The CDR3 has 12 amino acids. V lost 3 bases to trimming and J lost 1 base, with 3 bases between them. The CDR3 is CASSEGTDTQYF. The DNA of the CDR3 is TGTGCCAGCAGCGAGGGCACAGATACGCAGTATTTT.

The V and J genes are TRBV7-9 and TRBJ2-2; no reliable D call. Germline CDR1 and CDR2: SEHNR and FQNEAQ (reference sequence). This CDR3 has 12 residues. Trimming shortened V by 2 bases and J by 5 bases, and 3 bases separated the two germline ends. The CDR3: CASSLKTGELFF. The CDR3 DNA follows: TGTGCCAGCAGCTTAAAAACCGGGGAGCTGTTTTTT.

The chain has TRBV7-9 and TRBJ2-5; 8 bases are shared with TRBD2. This CDR3 comprises 14 residues. The germline gives CDR1 SEHNR, CDR2 FQNEAQ (reference sequence). The trim removed 4 bases at V and 3 bases at J, leaving 4 bases unmatched. The CDR3 reads CASSSPGGEETQYF. CDR3 nucleotide sequence: TGTGCCAGCAGCTCTCCCGGGGGGGAAGAGACCCAGTACTTC.

This chain uses TRBV25-1 with TRBJ2-7; D is uncertain. Germline V gene lookup returns CDR1 MGHDK and CDR2 SYGVNS. The CDR3 totals 11 residues. V gave up 3 bases and J gave up 4 bases, with 4 bases separating them. CDR3 in amino acids: CASSDSYEQYF. In nucleotides, the CDR3 is TGTGCCAGCAGTGATAGTTACGAGCAGTACTTC.

The chain combines TRBV13 with TRBJ1-2; weak D call: TRBD1 (5 bases). Per the germline V gene, CDR1 is PRHDT and CDR2 is FYEKMQ (reference sequence). V gave up 4 bases and J gave up 0 bases, with 15 bases separating them. This CDR3 is built from 16 residues. The CDR3 region has the DNA TGTGCCAGCAGCTACGCCCTGGGGGAGGCTAACTATGGCTACACCTTC. The encoded protein is CASSYALGEANYGYTF.

The CDR3 reads CASSKWAGPESDIQYF. CDR3 coding DNA: TGTGCCAGCAGCAAATGGGCAGGTCCCGAATCGGACATTCAGTACTTC. The chain uses TRBV21-1 and TRBJ2-4; the listed D gene, TRBD1, was not tested against the DNA. TRBV21-1 is a recognized pseudogene. This CDR3 is built from 16 residues.

This sequence joins TRBV7-8 and TRBJ2-5, with D possibly TRBD1 on 6 matching bases. V lost 6 bases and J 5 bases, leaving 25 bases between the germline ends. The V gene's germline CDR1 is SGHVS and CDR2 FQNEAQ. The CDR3 has 17 amino acids. CDR3: CASRQSLVTGIRETQYF. DNA of the CDR3: TGTGCCAGCAGACAGTCCTTAGTAACAGGGATTAGGGAGACCCAGTACTTC.

Only a few counts were recorded for this clone. The chain recombines TRBV28 with TRBJ2-1, with 8 bases matching TRBD2. Germline loops: CDR1 MDHEN, CDR2 SYDVKM. CDR3 length: 14 amino acids. V shed 2 bases and J 7 bases; nucleotides not matched to a gene: 4. The CDR3 loop is CASSLTASGNEQFF. DNA for the CDR3: TGTGCCAGCAGTTTAACGGCTAGCGGGAATGAGCAGTTCTTC.

The rearrangement links TRBV6-1 to TRBJ1-2, with D uncertain. The germline CDR1 and CDR2 sequences are MNHNS and SASEGT. There are 13 residues in the CDR3. Deletions cut 5 bases from V and 4 bases from J, with 11 bases between. The CDR3 nucleotides are TGTGCCAGCAGTCCGGACGGTGGCTATGGCTACACCTTC. It translates to CASSPDGGYGYTF.

V and J are TRBV4-1 and TRBJ1-1; D is uncertain. Trimming shortened V by 2 bases and J by 0 bases, and 7 bases separated the two germline ends. The length of the CDR3 is 14 residues. In germline, CDR1 is MGHRA, CDR2 YSYEKL. CDR3 DNA: TGCGCCAGCAGCCAATCCAGAATGAACACTGAAGCTTTCTTT. This encodes CASSQSRMNTEAFF.

The chain recombines TRBV29-1 with TRBJ2-7; 9 bases are shared with TRBD1. J was trimmed by 3 bases and V by 1 base; bases with no gene match: 4. The CDR3 runs to 14 residues. The germline gives CDR1 SQVTM, CDR2 ANQGSEA. This chain's CDR3 is CSVEGTGVDYEQYF. CDR3 sequence (DNA): TGCAGCGTTGAAGGGACAGGGGTAGACTACGAGCAGTACTTC.

This clone has a single count. The chain carries TRBV7-9 and TRBJ1-5; D not resolved. V was shortened by 2 bases and J by 8 bases, with 7 bases between the two germline ends. This CDR3 region has 12 residues. The V gene's germline CDR1 is SEHNR and CDR2 FQNEAQ (reference sequence). The CDR3 here is CASSLPLEPQHF. The CDR3 DNA reads as TGTGCCAGCAGCTTACCCTTGGAGCCCCAGCATTTT. The whole variable domain, remainder taken from reference TRBV7-9 and TRBJ1-5, is DTGVSQNPRHKITKRGQNVTFRCDPISEHNRLYWYRQTLGQGPEFLTYFQNEAQLEKSRLLSDRFSAERPKGSFSTLEIQRTEQGDSAMYLCASSLPLEPQHFGDGTRLSIL.

The chain employs TRBV4-1 and TRBJ2-1, with 9 positions matching TRBD2. V lost 4 bases, J lost 4 bases, and 14 bases stayed unmatched. In germline, CDR1 is MGHRA, CDR2 YSYEKL. This CDR3 comprises 18 residues. The CDR3 DNA is TGCGCCAGCAGCCTAAGACCTTCCGGGACTAGCTCATACAATGAGCAGTTCTTC. Translated: CASSLRPSGTSSYNEQFF.

This clone was seen a single time. The rearrangement joins TRBV6-5 to TRBJ1-3; D call uncertain. Trimming pared 6 bases from V and 4 bases from J, leaving 13 bases between. The germline V gene has CDR1 MNHEY and CDR2 SVGAGI. There are 14 residues in the CDR3. CDR3 protein: CASSQTDGGNTIYF. The CDR3 bases are TGTGCCAGCAGCCAAACGGACGGCGGAAACACCATATATTTT.

This chain joins TRBV9 and TRBJ1-1; D perhaps matches TRBD1 (6 bases). The CDR3 sequence is 15 residues long. In germline, CDR1 is SGDLS, CDR2 YYNGEE. V lost 0 bases, J lost 4 bases, and 13 bases lay in between. This chain's CDR3 is CASSVATGFTTEAFF. The CDR3 region has the DNA TGTGCCAGCAGCGTAGCTACAGGGTTTACCACTGAAGCTTTCTTT.

The chain combines TRBV5-1 with TRBJ2-7; weak D call: TRBD2 (5 bases). The CDR3 covers 15 residues. Trimming shortened V by 1 base and J by 0 bases, and 11 bases separated the two germline ends. The germline CDR1 and CDR2 sequences are SGHRS and YFSETQ. The CDR3 bases are TGCGCCAGCAGCTTGTTAGCCGGGAACTCCTACGAGCAGTACTTC. Amino acid sequence: CASSLLAGNSYEQYF.

The chain recombines TRBV5-1 with TRBJ1-4; 10 bases map to TRBD1. The V and J ends lost 4 bases and 8 bases, in that order; junction bases with no gene match: 5. Germline lookup yields CDR1 SGHRS and CDR2 YFSETQ. The CDR3 extends over 14 amino acids. The DNA of the CDR3 is TGCGCCAGCAGCCTTGGGACAGGGGACGAAAAACTGTTTTTT. Translated, it gives CASSLGTGDEKLFF.

The chain combines TRBV19 with TRBJ2-2, with 9 bases fitting TRBD2. The ends lost 10 bases at V and 7 bases at J; junction bases unmatched: 13. Per the germline V gene, CDR1 is LNHDA and CDR2 is SQIVND (reference sequence). This CDR3 region has 15 residues. As DNA, the CDR3 is TGTGCCACCCTCGTTGGTAGCGGGGGAAACGGGGAGCTGTTTTTT. Protein: CATLVGSGGNGELFF.

The chain employs TRBV5-1 and TRBJ1-1; 7 positions agree with TRBD1. After removal of 4 bases from V and 7 bases from J, the junction contained 7 bases not matched to a gene. There are 13 residues in the CDR3. Germline V gives CDR1 SGHRS, CDR2 YFSETQ. CDR3 region: CASSLTGADEAFF. DNA for the CDR3: TGCGCCAGCAGCCTTACAGGGGCTGATGAAGCTTTCTTT.

The gene calls are TRBV2 and TRBJ1-2, with D tentatively TRBD1 (6 bases). Trimming pared 5 bases from V and 7 bases from J, leaving 17 bases between. Germline lookup yields CDR1 SNHLY and CDR2 FYNNEI. The CDR3 extends over 14 amino acids. CDR3: CASSWGDTAGGYTF. As DNA, the CDR3 is TGTGCCAGCAGTTGGGGGGACACAGCTGGTGGCTACACCTTC.

This clone was counted between two and nine times. The genes are TRBV7-2 and TRBJ2-5, with TRBD2 matching 8 bases. Germline-derived CDR1 and CDR2 are SGHTA and FQGNSA. J gave up 5 bases and V 5 bases, and 10 bases lay outside the gene matches. This CDR3 region has 15 residues. CDR3 in amino acids: CASSQEGTRGETQYF. CDR3 nucleotide sequence: TGTGCCAGCAGCCAAGAGGGGACTAGGGGGGAGACCCAGTACTTC.

This clone was found a few times. The V call is TRBV7-8, the J call TRBJ2-5; no clear D gene. Between the trimmed V and J ends, which lost 4 bases and 4 bases, there was a span of 10 bases. The CDR3 runs to 13 residues. CDR1 SGHVS and CDR2 FQNEAQ come from the germline V gene. The CDR3 DNA is TGTGCCAGCAGCTGGAGTCGGGTAGAGACCCAGTACTTC. Protein product: CASSWSRVETQYF.

V is TRBV6-6 and J is TRBJ2-2; D not certain. V was shortened by 5 bases and J by 6 bases, with 10 bases between the two germline ends. The CDR3 is 13 residues long. In germline, CDR1 is MNHNY, CDR2 SVGAGI (reference sequence). For the CDR3, the DNA is TGTGCCAGCAGTATGGTGGGTCCCGGGGAGCTGTTTTTT. Residues: CASSMVGPGELFF.

The CDR3 sequence: CASSDLSGSYEQYF. The CDR3 bases are TGTGCCAGCAGTGATCTTAGCGGGAGCTACGAGCAGTACTTC. The chain uses TRBV28 and TRBJ2-7; 9 bases agree with TRBD2. Germline V lookup: CDR1 MDHEN, CDR2 SYDVKM. The J segment lost 3 bases and the V segment lost 5 bases, leaving 5 bases of the junction unmatched. The CDR3 has 14 residues.

This clone was seen more than once but under ten times. The V gene is TRBV7-2, the J gene TRBJ2-2; D unclear. Germline assignment: CDR1 SGHTA and CDR2 FQGNSA. Trimming removed 1 base from V and 1 base from J, with 4 bases in between. CDR3 length: 14 residues. Here the CDR3 DNA reads TGTGCCAGCAGCTTAGTCGGGAACACCGGGGAGCTGTTTTTT. It encodes CASSLVGNTGELFF.

Remarks on this clone: The junction shows a germline mismatch at one end, possibly a read error. The chain links TRBV9 to TRBJ1-2, with D uncertain. Germline lookup yields CDR1 SGDLS and CDR2 YYNGEE. The CDR3 covers 14 residues. This chain's CDR3 is CASGVSLTNYGYTF. The CDR3 DNA sequence: TGTGCCAGCGGCGTCAGTCTAACCAACTATGGCTACACCTTC.

This chain connects TRBV30 to TRBJ1-1; D ambiguous. This CDR3 comprises 12 residues. V lost 1 base and J 4 bases, leaving 7 bases between the germline ends. Germline V lookup: CDR1 GTSNPN, CDR2 SVGIG (reference sequence). For the CDR3, the DNA is TGTGCCTGGAGTGAAGGGATCACTGAAGCTTTCTTT. Translated, it gives CAWSEGITEAFF.

J is TRBJ2-7 and V is TRBV25-1; 8 bases fit TRBD2. Germline values: CDR1 MGHDK, CDR2 SYGVNS. This CDR3 has 11 amino acids. The V gene end was trimmed by 8 bases and the J gene end by 7 bases; junction bases not matched to a gene: 4. CDR3 in amino acids: CASATSGEQYF. CDR3 in DNA: TGTGCCAGCGCCACTAGCGGAGAGCAGTACTTC.